The source of this TCR beta chain is a study of cytomegalovirus exposure and HLA in healthy donors (TCRdb year 2017). With regard to the full study: An earlier analysis of 587 of the donors reported 276 Gb of sequence data and more than 90 million unique TCR beta sequences from 150 million to 200 million T cells. An early release that covered about 600 HLA-typed donors contained approximately 300 gigabases of sequencing data and about 84 million unique TCR sequences. Among the roughly 400 genotyped donors, around 81% belonged to the genetic ancestry cluster associated with self-reported Caucasian donors. The aim of the study was to test whether cataloging public T cell receptors could identify signatures of past pathogen exposure. The study profiled the T cell repertoires of 666 subjects by immunosequencing and related them to cytomegalovirus serostatus. In addition to the first cohort of 650 to 800 subjects, a separate validation cohort of over 90 different subjects was used. To predict cytomegalovirus infection status, the study combined high-throughput TCR immunosequencing, statistical association of individual TCRs with disease status, and machine learning. In a later analysis, previously published TCR beta repertoires from about 670 donors were re-analyzed and high-resolution HLA genotyping was added so that TCR occurrence patterns could be studied. The later analysis used no new phenotypic data to find candidate immune exposures, relying instead on TCR beta sequences and their occurrence across donors. To decide whether each TCR beta V gene segment behaved as functional or pseudogenic, an earlier analysis of some 600 of the donors relied on high-throughput TCR beta sequencing. Donor age, sex, ethnicity and CMV serostatus were collected together with the repertoire data. A later genetic analysis took genome-wide SNP genotypes for about three fifths of the 666 donors and used that subset as a discovery cohort. Every discovery cohort repertoire had been produced on one sequencing platform. HLA typing included class I and class II loci at four-digit resolution. Typing coverage differed by locus: A, B, C, DRB1 and DQB1 were typed in about 620-630 donors, DQA1 in 500 to 550, DPA1 in 606, and DPB1 in 450 to 490. Several DR-DQ haplotypes were handled as single units for association and clustering, since linkage in the cohort was strong. Across approximately 400 genotyped donors of the cohort, an average of about 240,000 unique TCR beta nucleotide sequences per donor were sequenced, and roughly a sixth of those sequences were non-productive. The study at large found these results: In both the original and validation cohorts, the classifier was reported to diagnose cytomegalovirus status with high specificity and sensitivity. A total of some 180 TCR beta chains were listed by the study as associated with cytomegalovirus. In an earlier analysis of around 600 of the donors, most TCR beta V segments appeared in productive rearrangements about 87% or about 30% of the time, broadly matching IMGT annotations. The earlier analysis of about 600 of the donors excluded around 17 rarely observed V segments, including chromosome 9 orphons, because counts were too low. According to a later genetic analysis, donors in an Asian-associated ancestry cluster had fewer N-insertions in productive TCRs than the approximately 630-donor mean. A few of the identified cytomegalovirus-associated TCR beta chains were confirmed in vitro to be specific for cytomegalovirus antigens. A later genetic analysis associated a missense DCLRE1C variant with V-gene and J-gene trimming of TCR beta chains, and an independent cohort replicated the association. Compared with equally common non-associated chains, HLA-associated TCR beta chains in a later analysis were more clonally expanded and had lower generation probabilities. The presence/absence analyses assumed that sequencing depth was roughly uniform across donors, and that assumption may not be true. Strong co-occurrence of HLA alleles, especially DR and DQ, made assigning TCR associations to individual alleles difficult. A later analysis found that most CMV-associated TCR beta chains appeared HLA-restricted, with HLA associations seemingly driven largely by CMV exposure. The only immune exposure information available for the cohort was CMV serostatus. A further reported finding was that TCR beta sequences accurately predicted the HLA-A and HLA-B alleles for most subjects in the first cohort. Most TCR sequences were observed very rarely across donors, whereas some public TCRs were present in many individuals. HLA typing was unavailable for some donors at each locus, so association tests used only the typed subset. Linkage disequilibrium might explain the correlated functional status among segregating V segments, but an unknown experimental factor could not be ruled out. Because the 87-base-pair reads could not distinguish some IMGT-functional V segments, including TRBV6-2 and TRBV6-3, those segments were excluded. Only TCR beta chains were sequenced in this cohort, and the absence of alpha or paired-chain data limited detectable features. The sequencing pipeline was judged likely to have produced a cluster of highly shared sequence variants as a technical artifact. According to a later analysis, TCR association rates differed among HLA loci, with DRB1 alleles showing the most associated TCRs and HLA-C alleles showing the fewest. The authors suggested that the approach could potentially be extended to other disease states and immunological phenotypes. Specific HLA alleles were associated with more than 15,000 TCR beta sequences at a false discovery rate of 0.05 in a later analysis. In a later analysis, several top co-occurrence clusters were reported to appear linked to parvovirus B19, influenza, CMV and Epstein-Barr virus.

Points on this clone: The antigen it recognizes is unknown. One base away there is no much larger clone; base qualities are not given.

Library preparation was by the immunoSEQ multiplex PCR assay. For the multiplex PCR, a mixture combining 60 forward primers for TCR Vbeta segments and 13 reverse primers for TCR Jbeta segments was used. Amplification of the CDR3 region of rearranged TCR beta genes was performed with a multiplex PCR assay on genomic DNA. Amplified TCR beta libraries were sequenced as 87-base-pair reads on the Illumina HiSeq System. On the study's bioinformatics: A later analysis tallied around 80 million unique TCR beta chains across the 666 repertoires, and around 10 million of those chains were shared by two or more donors. Raw reads were error-corrected and collapsed into unique sequences by a nearest-neighbor algorithm in which closely related sequences were merged to remove PCR and sequencing errors. To assign V, D and J gene segments, CDR3 sequences were aligned to IMGT reference sequences. Each retained sequence needed at least a six-nucleotide match to both a V gene segment and a J gene segment. Rearrangements were classified as productive when the CDR3 lacked stop codons and remained in frame with V and J, and all other rearrangements were classified as non-productive. Following IMGT convention, CDR3 was defined as the stretch from the second conserved V-encoded cysteine up to the conserved J-encoded phenylalanine. The earlier analysis of some 540 of the donors excluded any sequence lacking an unambiguous match to a single V gene segment. In an earlier analysis of some 590 of the donors, a V segment was called functional when productive rearrangements were above 56.7%, and segregating when the standard deviation between donors exceeded 5%. To diagnose cytomegalovirus status from the catalog of TCR beta chain sequences, a statistical classification framework was built. In a later analysis, TCR nucleotide sequences were compared against IMGT/GENE-DB human TR gene sequences so that V and J genes could be assigned. The TCRdist pipeline was used in a later analysis to assign CDR3 sequences and most-parsimonious VDJ recombination scenarios. In a later analysis, every TCR beta chain was defined by the combination of its CDR3 amino acid sequence and its V-gene family, and reads without a unique V-gene family were dropped. In a later analysis, 450 to 600 highly shared, low-generation-probability nucleotide sequences were removed to address suspected cross-contamination and a sequencing artifact. A later analysis calculated a clonal expansion index for each public chain from normalized within-repertoire ranks of inferred template counts. A later analysis computed generation probabilities with a VDJ recombination model fitted to out-of-frame rearrangements, and checked the results against IGoR. In a later analysis, TCR-TCR, TCR-HLA and TCR-CMV co-occurrence was scored with hypergeometric tests, and a repertoire-size bias correction was applied to TCR pairs. A later analysis estimated false discovery rates by permuting HLA or CMV assignments 20 times. In a later analysis, co-occurring TCRs were grouped with DBSCAN, and TCRdist sequence similarity was added when clustering was performed within HLA-allele-positive subsets. Repertoires with fewer than 30,000 or more than 120,000 public chains were left out of co-occurrence clustering, as were four to six repertoires with anomalous nucleotide sharing. TCRdb stores this immuneACCESS table with in-frame sequences only. Part of the clones is absent; in the studies checked, under half of the shortfall reflects unresolved V genes, and no reason is known for the rest. Clone size and V and J calls were adopted from that table, with D and trimming inferred from the DNA. The table for this sample lists around 150,000 clones; 80% to 85% of them were counted only once. Of the sample, 0.96% falls within the top ten clones.

The cohort was made up of approximately 670 healthy bone marrow donors. At the time of sampling, every cohort member was nominally healthy, though immune exposures that went unrecorded were likely present. The donor tested CMV seropositive and was one of the 289 seropositive cohort members. A peripheral blood sample was provided by each donor, and peripheral blood mononuclear cells were used for TCR beta sequencing. Genomic DNA extraction from the blood cell samples was performed with the Qiagen DNeasy Blood Extraction Kit. The CDR3 measures 15 amino acids from cysteine to phenylalanine. CDR3 DNA only is kept here, 45 bases in frame from base 1. V and J are trimmed by 2 bases and 4 bases, and the gene matches miss 7 bases of the junction. The germline V gene encodes CDR1 SGHVS and CDR2 FNYEAQ.

The receptor was isolated from a girl aged 2 to 9 in good health and CMV-seropositive. Sample: PBMCs. This chain joins TRBV7-6 to TRBJ2-5; 7 of the junction bases match TRBD2. The sequenced DNA is TGTGCCAGCAGCTTAAAGGGCGGGAGCGGAGAGACCCAGTACTTC. The encoded protein is CASSLKGGSGETQYF.